The T cell receptor (beta chain) described here comes from a study of blood T cell repertoires in COVID-19. Study background: The origin of the acute and convalescent COVID-19 samples was the United States, Italy and Spain.

Assignment of participants to cohorts was predicated upon participant-reported clinical history. In the authors' workflow: Estimation of nucleated cell counts was performed using reference gene primer amplification. Some clones are missing from TCRdb's copy, which holds only in-frame ones; the method was immunoSEQ multiplex PCR. V and J calls and clone size are as listed in that table; D and trimming were resolved from the DNA. The profile covers 120,000 to 150,000 clones, with roughly 87% appearing a single time and roughly 3.9% taken by the ten largest. This CDR3 region has 14 residues. Per the germline V gene, CDR1 is SGHTA and CDR2 is FQGTGA. The ends were cut back, 3 bases at V and 4 bases at J, with 12 bases in the middle.

Input material: PBMCs or T cells enriched from blood (not recorded which). The sequence was obtained from a woman between 40 and 50 years old who had been exposed to COVID-19. The chain carries TRBV7-3 and TRBJ2-5, with TRBD1 as a possible D gene (5 bases). In nucleotides, the CDR3 is TGTGCCAGCAGCTTCGGGCAGGGTTTAGAGACCCAGTACTTC. It is translated as CASSFGQGLETQYF. Looking up the rest from reference TRBV7-3 and TRBJ2-5 gives the full variable domain: GAGVSQTPSNKVTEKGKYVELRCDPISGHTALYWYRQSLGQGPEFLIYFQGTGAADDSGLPNDRFFAVRPEGSVSTLKIQRTERGDSAVYLCASSFGQGLETQYFGPGTRLLVL.